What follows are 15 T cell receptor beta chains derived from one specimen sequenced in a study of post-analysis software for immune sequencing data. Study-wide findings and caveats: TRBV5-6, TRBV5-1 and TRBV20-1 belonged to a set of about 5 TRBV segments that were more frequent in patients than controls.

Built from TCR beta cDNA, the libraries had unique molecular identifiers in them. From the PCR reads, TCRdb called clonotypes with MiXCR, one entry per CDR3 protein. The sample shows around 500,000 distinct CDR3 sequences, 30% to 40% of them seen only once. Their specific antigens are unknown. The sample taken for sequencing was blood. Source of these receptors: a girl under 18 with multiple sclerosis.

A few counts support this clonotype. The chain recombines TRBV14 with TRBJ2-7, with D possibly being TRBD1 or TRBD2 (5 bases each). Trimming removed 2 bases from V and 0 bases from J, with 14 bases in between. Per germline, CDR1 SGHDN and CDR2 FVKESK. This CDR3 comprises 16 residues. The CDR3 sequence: CASSQTGWGSSYEQYF. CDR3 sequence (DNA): TGTGCCAGCAGCCAAACAGGTTGGGGGTCCTCCTACGAGCAGTACTTC.

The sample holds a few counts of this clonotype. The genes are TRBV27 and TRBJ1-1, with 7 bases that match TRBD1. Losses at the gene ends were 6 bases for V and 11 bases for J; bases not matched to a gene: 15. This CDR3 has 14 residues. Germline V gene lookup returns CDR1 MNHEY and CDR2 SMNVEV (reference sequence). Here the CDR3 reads CASSWNRGRFMAFF. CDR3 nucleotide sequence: TGTGCCAGCAGCTGGAACAGGGGTAGGTTTATGGCTTTCTTT.

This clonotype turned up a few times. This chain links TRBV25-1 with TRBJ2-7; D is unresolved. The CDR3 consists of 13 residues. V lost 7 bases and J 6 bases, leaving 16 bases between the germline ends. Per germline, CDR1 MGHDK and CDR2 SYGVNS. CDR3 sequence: CASTGGAWLEQYF. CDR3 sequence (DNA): TGTGCCAGCACGGGCGGAGCTTGGCTCGAGCAGTACTTC.

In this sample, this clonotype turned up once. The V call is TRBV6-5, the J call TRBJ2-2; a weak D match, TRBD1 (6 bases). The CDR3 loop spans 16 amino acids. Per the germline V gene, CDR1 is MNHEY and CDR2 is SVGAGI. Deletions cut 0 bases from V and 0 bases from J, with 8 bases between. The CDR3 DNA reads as TGTGCCAGCAGTTACTCGGGGACAACGAACACCGGGGAGCTGTTTTTT. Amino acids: CASSYSGTTNTGELFF.

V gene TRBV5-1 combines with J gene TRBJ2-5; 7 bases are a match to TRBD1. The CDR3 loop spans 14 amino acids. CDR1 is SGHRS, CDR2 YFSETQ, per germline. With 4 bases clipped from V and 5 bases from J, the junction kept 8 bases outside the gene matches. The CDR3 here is CASSGGQLQETQYF. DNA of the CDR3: TGCGCCAGCAGCGGGGGACAGCTCCAGGAGACCCAGTACTTC.

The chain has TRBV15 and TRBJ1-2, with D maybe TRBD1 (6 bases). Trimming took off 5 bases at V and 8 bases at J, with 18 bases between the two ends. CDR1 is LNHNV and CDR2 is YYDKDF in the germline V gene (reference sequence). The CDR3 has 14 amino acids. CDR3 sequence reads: CATSLEGGTRGYTF. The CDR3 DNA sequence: TGTGCCACCAGCCTCGAGGGCGGGACAAGGGGCTACACCTTC.

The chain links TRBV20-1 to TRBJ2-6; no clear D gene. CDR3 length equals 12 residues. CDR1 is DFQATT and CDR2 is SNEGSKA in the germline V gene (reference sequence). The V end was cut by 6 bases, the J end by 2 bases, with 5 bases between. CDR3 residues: CSAQAGANVLTF. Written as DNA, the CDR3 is TGCAGTGCCCAAGCTGGGGCCAACGTCCTGACTTTC.

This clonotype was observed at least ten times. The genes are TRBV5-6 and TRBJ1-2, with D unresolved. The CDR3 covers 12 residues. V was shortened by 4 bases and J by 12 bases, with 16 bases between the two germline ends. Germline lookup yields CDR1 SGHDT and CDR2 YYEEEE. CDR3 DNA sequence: TGTGCCAGCAGCCAAAGACTGCTCACGGACACCTTC. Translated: CASSQRLLTDTF.

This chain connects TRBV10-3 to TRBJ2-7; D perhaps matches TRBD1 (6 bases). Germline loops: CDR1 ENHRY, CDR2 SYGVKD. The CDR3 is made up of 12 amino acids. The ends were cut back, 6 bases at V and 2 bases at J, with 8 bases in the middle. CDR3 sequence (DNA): TGTGCCATCAGCTCAGGGGCCTACGAGCAGTACTTC. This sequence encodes CAISSGAYEQYF.

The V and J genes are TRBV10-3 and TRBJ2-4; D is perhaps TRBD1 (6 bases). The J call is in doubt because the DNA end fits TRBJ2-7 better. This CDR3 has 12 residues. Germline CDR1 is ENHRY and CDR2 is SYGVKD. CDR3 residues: CAIKSQGYEQYF. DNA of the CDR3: TGTGCCATCAAATCACAGGGTTACGAGCAGTACTTC.

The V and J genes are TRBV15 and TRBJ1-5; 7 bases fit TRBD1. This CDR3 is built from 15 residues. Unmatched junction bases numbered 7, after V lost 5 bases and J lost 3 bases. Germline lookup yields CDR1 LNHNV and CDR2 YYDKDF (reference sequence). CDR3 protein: CATSGIRGANQPQHF. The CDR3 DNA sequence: TGTGCCACCAGCGGAATCAGGGGGGCCAATCAGCCCCAGCATTTT.

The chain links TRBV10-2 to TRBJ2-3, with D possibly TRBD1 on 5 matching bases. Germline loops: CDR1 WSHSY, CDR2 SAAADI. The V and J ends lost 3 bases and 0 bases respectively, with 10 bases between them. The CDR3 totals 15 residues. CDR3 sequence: CASSENWGSTDTQYF. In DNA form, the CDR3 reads TGCGCCAGCAGTGAAAATTGGGGCAGCACAGATACGCAGTATTTT.

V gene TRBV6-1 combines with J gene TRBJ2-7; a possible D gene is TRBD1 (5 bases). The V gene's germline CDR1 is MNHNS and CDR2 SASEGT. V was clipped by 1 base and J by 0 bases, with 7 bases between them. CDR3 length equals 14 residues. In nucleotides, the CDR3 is TGTGCCAGCAGTGAAGTTGACAGCTCCTACGAGCAGTACTTC. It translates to CASSEVDSSYEQYF.

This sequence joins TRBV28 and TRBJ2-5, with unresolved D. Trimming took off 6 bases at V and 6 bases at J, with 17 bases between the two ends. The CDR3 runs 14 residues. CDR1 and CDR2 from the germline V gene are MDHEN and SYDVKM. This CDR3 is CASSPGDGLQTQYF. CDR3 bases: TGTGCCAGCAGCCCCGGAGACGGATTACAGACCCAGTACTTC.

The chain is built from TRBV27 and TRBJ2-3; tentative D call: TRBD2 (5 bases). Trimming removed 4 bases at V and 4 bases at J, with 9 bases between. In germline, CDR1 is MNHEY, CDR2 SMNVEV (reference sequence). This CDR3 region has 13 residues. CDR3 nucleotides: TGTGCCAGCAGTTCCCTAGCCCCAGATACGCAGTATTTT. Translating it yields CASSSLAPDTQYF.